Listed here are 21 T cell receptor beta chains from one sample, sequenced in a study of shared clonotypes between healthy human individuals (dated by TCRdb to the early 2020s). Library construction relied on the immunoSEQ multiplex PCR assay. What TCRdb holds here is the immuneACCESS table cut down to in-frame rearrangements. Part of the clones is not present; checked against another copy, under half of the missing clones reflect an unresolved V gene, and the others are unexplained. This sample comprises about 1 million clones, 65% to 75% of them detected only once. The ten largest clones add up to around 1.4% of the sample. Sequencing used memory CD4+ T cells sorted from blood. Taken with the paper, the label for cell subset or site translates to: CD45RA-negative fraction. The receptors come from a man younger than 35 in good health.

The count of this clone is one. A junction boundary mismatches the germline segment, possibly from a read error. The chain has TRBV18 and TRBJ1-1; D may be TRBD1 (6 bases). There are 14 residues in the CDR3. From germline, CDR1 is KGHSH and CDR2 LQKENI. CDR3 sequence: CASSPQGADGEAFF. Written as DNA, the CDR3 is TGTGCCAGCTCGCCACAGGGCGCCGATGGTGAAGCTTTCTTT.

The CDR3 loop reads CASTSGRDGNTQYF. CDR3 DNA: TGTGCCAGCACTAGCGGGCGAGACGGTAATACGCAGTATTTT. The chain is built from TRBV5-4 and TRBJ2-3; TRBD2 aligns across 8 bases. CDR3 length: 14 amino acids. Losses at the gene ends were 6 bases for V and 7 bases for J; bases not matched to a gene: 10. Per germline, CDR1 SGHNT and CDR2 YYREEE (reference sequence).

The chain joins TRBV7-8 to TRBJ2-5, with D perhaps TRBD1 or TRBD2 (5 bases each). The V gene lost 5 bases and the J gene lost 5 bases, with 12 bases spanning the gap. The CDR3 consists of 13 residues. Per germline, CDR1 SGHVS and CDR2 FQNEAQ. CDR3 DNA: TGTGCCAGCAGCAGGGACCTTAGGGAGACCCAGTACTTC. It translates to CASSRDLRETQYF. The full variable domain, in which reference TRBV7-8 and TRBJ2-5 provide the parts outside the CDR3, is GAGVSQSPRYKVAKRGQDVALRCDPISGHVSLFWYQQALGQGPEFLTYFQNEAQLDKSGLPSDRFFAERPEGSVSTLKIQRTQQEDSAVYLCASSRDLRETQYFGPGTRLLVL.

The chain links TRBV11-1 to TRBJ2-7; no clear D gene. With 5 bases removed from V and 4 bases from J, the gap between germline ends came to 9 bases. The CDR3 runs to 12 residues. CDR1 and CDR2 from the germline V gene are SGHAT and FQDESV (reference sequence). The CDR3 sequence is CASSHDSYEQYF. The CDR3 DNA reads as TGTGCCAGCAGCCACGACTCGTACGAGCAGTACTTC.

The CDR3 bases are TGTGCCAGCAGAACCACGGCGGAGGGAAACACCATATATTTT. Translating gives CASRTTAEGNTIYF. V and J are TRBV28 and TRBJ1-3; unclear D gene. Looked up from germline, CDR1 is MDHEN and CDR2 is SYDVKM. This CDR3 contains 14 residues. V was cut by 6 bases and J by 4 bases, with 13 bases left in between.

This chain connects TRBV6-1 to TRBJ1-6; 8 bases fit TRBD1. Looked up from germline, CDR1 is MNHNS and CDR2 is SASEGT. The CDR3 contains 14 residues. With 2 bases clipped from V and 9 bases from J, the junction kept 3 bases outside the gene matches. Here the CDR3 reads CASSEQGALSPLHF. CDR3 coding DNA: TGTGCCAGCAGTGAACAGGGGGCCCTTTCACCCCTCCACTTT.

V gene TRBV6-1 combines with J gene TRBJ1-2; possibly TRBD1 for D (5 bases). Germline V lookup: CDR1 MNHNS, CDR2 SASEGT. The CDR3 loop spans 12 amino acids. V was cut by 2 bases and J by 8 bases, with 9 bases left in between. CDR3 in DNA: TGTGCCAGCAGTGAAAGAGGGGTCGGCTACACCTTC. This encodes CASSERGVGYTF.

The chain uses TRBV30 and TRBJ2-1; a possible D gene is TRBD2 (7 bases). The CDR3 length is 14 residues. V lost 0 bases and J 7 bases, leaving 13 bases between the germline ends. Looked up from germline, CDR1 is GTSNPN and CDR2 is SVGIG (reference sequence). CDR3 sequence reads: CAWSVRGGRNEQFF. In DNA form, the CDR3 reads TGTGCCTGGAGTGTCCGCGGGGGCCGGAATGAGCAGTTCTTC.

The rearrangement uses TRBV28 and TRBJ1-1, with a weak D call TRBD1 (5 bases). Trimming removed 5 bases from V and 5 bases from J, with 15 bases in between. This CDR3 spans 14 amino acids. Germline V gene data show CDR1 as MDHEN and CDR2 as SYDVKM. The CDR3 nucleotides read TGTGCCAGCAGTCCAGGTCTTCAGGGAACTGAAGCTTTCTTT. This encodes CASSPGLQGTEAFF.

This rearrangement joins TRBV9 to TRBJ1-6, with D possibly being TRBD1 (5 bases). The germline V and J ends were trimmed by 0 bases and 8 bases, with 9 bases remaining between them. This CDR3 spans 14 amino acids. Germline loops: CDR1 SGDLS, CDR2 YYNGEE. The CDR3 DNA reads TGTGCCAGCAGCGTAGCAGGGTTGGATTCACCCCTCCACTTT. Protein sequence: CASSVAGLDSPLHF.

This clone was seen a handful of times. This CDR3 reads CASRKDGTGELFF. Written as DNA, the CDR3 is TGCGCCAGCAGGAAAGACGGGACCGGGGAGCTGTTTTTT. The V gene is TRBV5-1, the J gene TRBJ2-2; D uncertain. Trimming removed 5 bases from V and 5 bases from J, with 10 bases in between. Looked up from germline, CDR1 is SGHRS and CDR2 is YFSETQ. The length of the CDR3 is 13 residues.

V gene TRBV7-2 combines with J gene TRBJ2-7; 11 positions match TRBD1. CDR3 length equals 13 residues. Germline CDR1 and CDR2: SGHTA and FQGNSA. After removal of 5 bases from V and 6 bases from J, the junction contained 3 bases not matched to a gene. CDR3 region: CASSRTGGSEQYF. CDR3 nucleotide sequence: TGTGCCAGCAGCCGGACAGGGGGCTCCGAGCAGTACTTC.

The rearrangement uses TRBV9 and TRBJ2-1; D call uncertain. Germline assignment: CDR1 SGDLS and CDR2 YYNGEE. The CDR3 spans 13 residues. V lost 0 bases to trimming and J lost 11 bases, with 12 bases between them. The DNA of the CDR3 is TGTGCCAGCAGCGTAGATGGGCCCGGCAAGCAGTTCTTC. Amino acids: CASSVDGPGKQFF.

The chain combines TRBV5-1 with TRBJ1-2, with D possibly TRBD1 on 5 matching bases. V gave up 5 bases and J gave up 3 bases, with 14 bases separating them. Germline-derived CDR1 and CDR2 are SGHRS and YFSETQ. This CDR3 has 14 residues. The CDR3 bases are TGCGCCAGCAGATTCGGGACCGCCGACTATGGCTACACCTTC. It specifies CASRFGTADYGYTF.

This rearrangement joins TRBV2 to TRBJ2-7, with 14 bases identical to TRBD2. The CDR3 consists of 16 residues. Unmatched junction bases numbered 4, after V lost 4 bases and J lost 2 bases. CDR1 SNHLY and CDR2 FYNNEI come from the germline V gene. CDR3 residues: CASSGTSGRTPYEQYF. The CDR3 DNA reads TGTGCCAGCAGTGGGACTAGCGGGAGGACGCCCTACGAGCAGTACTTC.

The chain combines TRBV4-2 with TRBJ2-5; D is undetermined. Germline CDR1 and CDR2: LGHNA and YNFKEQ. The V end was cut by 0 bases, the J end by 5 bases, with 10 bases between. This CDR3 is 14 amino acids long. CDR3 sequence (DNA): TGTGCCAGCAGCCAAGATACCTCTATGGAGACCCAGTACTTC. This translates into CASSQDTSMETQYF.

The chain is built from TRBV9 and TRBJ2-5; D possibly corresponds to TRBD2 (5 bases). Trimming shortened V by 0 bases and J by 1 base, and 13 bases separated the two germline ends. This CDR3 comprises 16 residues. Germline CDR1 reads SGDLS; CDR2 reads YYNGEE. DNA of the CDR3: TGTGCCAGCAGCGTAGCTACCCGAGGGAGCCAAGAGACCCAGTACTTC. Its translation is CASSVATRGSQETQYF.

The chain couples TRBV5-1 to TRBJ2-3, with D possibly matching TRBD2 (6 bases). The CDR3 spans 14 residues. The germline V gene has CDR1 SGHRS and CDR2 YFSETQ. V was shortened by 0 bases and J by 5 bases, with 10 bases between the two germline ends. The CDR3 region is CASSLARREDTQYF. Written as DNA, the CDR3 is TGCGCCAGCAGCTTGGCTAGGCGGGAAGATACGCAGTATTTT.

The DNA for the CDR3 is TGCGCCAGCAGCGACTCTAGGGTTACTGAAGCTTTCTTT. Protein sequence: CASSDSRVTEAFF. The chain couples TRBV10-1 to TRBJ1-1, with D unclear. With 6 bases removed from V and 5 bases from J, the gap between germline ends came to 13 bases. Germline-derived CDR1 and CDR2 are WNHNN and SYGVQD (reference sequence). The CDR3 totals 13 residues.

The chain employs TRBV7-9 and TRBJ1-1; the D gene is possibly TRBD1 (6 bases). V lost 1 base and J lost 3, with 12 bases in between. The germline gives CDR1 SEHNR, CDR2 FQNEAQ (reference sequence). The CDR3 covers 15 residues. The CDR3 DNA reads TGTGCCAGCAGCTTAGTCGACAGGATATACACTGAAGCTTTCTTT. This encodes CASSLVDRIYTEAFF. The full variable domain, completed using reference TRBV7-9 and TRBJ1-1, is DTGVSQNPRHKITKRGQNVTFRCDPISEHNRLYWYRQTLGQGPEFLTYFQNEAQLEKSRLLSDRFSAERPKGSFSTLEIQRTEQGDSAMYLCASSLVDRIYTEAFFGQGTRLTVV.

The chain couples TRBV5-1 to TRBJ1-3, with D unclear. Trimming left V 0 bases short and J 3 bases short, with 7 bases between. The V gene's germline CDR1 is SGHRS and CDR2 YFSETQ. This CDR3 is 14 amino acids long. The CDR3 DNA reads TGCGCCAGCAGCTTGGCTTCCGATGGAAACACCATATATTTT. It translates to CASSLASDGNTIYF.